These 20 T cell receptor beta chains were all obtained from the same sample, sequenced in a study of early T cells in non-severe SARS-CoV-2 infection. MiXCR was run by TCRdb on the 5' RACE reads, yielding one entry per CDR3 protein. The data contain tens of thousands of distinct CDR3 sequences, 5% to 6% of them singletons. Sequencing was performed on whole blood, taken at baseline. These receptors all stem from an adult who was a healthcare worker with PCR-confirmed SARS-CoV-2 infection or an uninfected control (not recorded which).

The sample holds many counts of this clonotype. The V and J genes are TRBV6-2 or TRBV6-3 and TRBJ1-5, with TRBD1 matching over 7 bases. Trimming cost V 2 bases and J 11 bases; bases outside gene matches: 12. CDR1 and CDR2 (germline): MNHEY, SVGEGT. The CDR3 is made up of 15 amino acids. In DNA form, the CDR3 reads TGTGCCAGCAGTTACCTACCGACAGGGAATATGGCCCAGCATTTT. Encoded protein: CASSYLPTGNMAQHF.

This clonotype was counted a few times. The J gene is TRBJ1-1, the V gene TRBV5-4, with 7 positions matching TRBD1. Germline V gives CDR1 SGHNT, CDR2 YYREEE (reference sequence). V lost 1 base, J lost 0 bases, and 3 bases stayed unmatched. The CDR3 is 15 amino acids. CDR3 sequence: CASSLRQGMNTEAFF. The CDR3 nucleotides read TGTGCCAGCAGCTTGCGACAGGGAATGAACACTGAAGCTTTCTTT. Looking up the rest from reference TRBV5-4 and TRBJ1-1 gives the full variable domain: ETGVTQSPTHLIKTRGQQVTLRCSSQSGHNTVSWYQQALGQGPQFIFQYYREEENGRGNFPPRFSGLQFPNYSSELNVNALELDDSALYLCASSLRQGMNTEAFFGQGTRLTVV.

This clonotype was seen only a few times. The chain couples TRBV5-6 to TRBJ2-7, with D possibly matching TRBD2 (5 bases). The V end was cut by 1 base, the J end by 6 bases, with 17 bases between. Germline V gene data show CDR1 as SGHDT and CDR2 as YYEEEE. The CDR3 totals 15 residues. DNA of the CDR3: TGTGCCAGCAGCTTGAACCCACGGGGTTGGGGCGAGCAGTACTTC. Translated, it gives CASSLNPRGWGEQYF.

This clonotype has ten or more counts. The chain links TRBV18 to TRBJ2-1; the match to TRBD2 covers 9 bases. CDR3 size: 14 residues. Germline V gene lookup returns CDR1 KGHSH and CDR2 LQKENI. With 3 bases clipped from V and 7 bases from J, the junction kept 4 bases outside the gene matches. This CDR3 reads CASSPGLAENEQFF. CDR3 bases: TGTGCCAGCTCACCGGGACTAGCCGAGAATGAGCAGTTCTTC.

The chain combines TRBV3-1 with TRBJ2-2, with a tentative D call TRBD1 (6 bases). This CDR3 has 17 residues. The germline V gene encodes CDR1 LGHDT and CDR2 YNNKEL (reference sequence). V was cut by 1 base and J by 5 bases, with 17 bases left in between. The CDR3 loop reads CASSQGRQGMKTGELFF. CDR3 DNA: TGTGCCAGCAGCCAAGGCCGGCAGGGGATGAAAACCGGGGAGCTGTTTTTT.

This clonotype was picked up many times. The genes are TRBV9 and TRBJ1-5, with D maybe TRBD1 (6 bases). The CDR3 is 14 residues long. V lost 4 bases and J 0 bases, leaving 8 bases between the germline ends. Germline V gene lookup returns CDR1 SGDLS and CDR2 YYNGEE. The DNA for the CDR3 is TGTGCCAGCAGCAGGGGGGCTAGCAATCAGCCCCAGCATTTT. As protein: CASSRGASNQPQHF. The variable domain in full, completed from reference TRBV9 and TRBJ1-5, reads DSGVTQTPKHLITATGQRVTLRCSPRSGDLSVYWYQQSLDQGLQFLIQYYNGEERAKGNILERFSAQQFPDLHSELNLSSLELGDSALYFCASSRGASNQPQHFGDGTRLSIL.

This clonotype appeared a few times. This rearrangement joins TRBV3-1 to TRBJ2-7; 8 bases map to TRBD1. The CDR3 consists of 15 residues. Germline CDR1 and CDR2: LGHDT and YNNKEL (reference sequence). V trimming: 2 bases; J trimming: 1 base; junction bases outside the gene matches: 4. The CDR3 bases are TGTGCCAGCAGCCAAAGACAGGGGCTGTCCTACGAGCAGTACTTC. This gives the protein CASSQRQGLSYEQYF.

This clonotype was recorded a few times. The chain is built from TRBV13 and TRBJ2-7, with D uncertain. Per germline, CDR1 PRHDT and CDR2 FYEKMQ (reference sequence). The CDR3 has 12 residues. The V end lost 2 bases, the J end lost 3 bases, and 5 bases lay between the germline ends. This chain's CDR3 is CASSLSNYEQYF. The CDR3 coding sequence is TGTGCCAGCAGCTTATCAAACTACGAGCAGTACTTC. The whole variable domain, filled in from reference TRBV13 and TRBJ2-7, reads AAGVIQSPRHLIKEKRETATLKCYPIPRHDTVYWYQQGPGQDPQFLISFYEKMQSDKGSIPDRFSAQQFSDYHSELNMSSLELGDSALYFCASSLSNYEQYFGPGTRLTVT.

This clonotype was detected ten times or more. The chain recombines TRBV4-2 with TRBJ1-6; no definite D call. Germline lookup yields CDR1 LGHNA and CDR2 YNFKEQ. Trimming left V 0 bases short and J 8 bases short, with 11 bases between. The CDR3 is made up of 15 amino acids. The CDR3 coding sequence is TGTGCCAGCAGCCAAGAGGTGGGGTCCCATTCACCCCTCCACTTT. The encoded protein is CASSQEVGSHSPLHF.

This clonotype has just a few counts. V gene TRBV4-2 combines with J gene TRBJ1-3, with unresolved D. The CDR3 loop spans 16 amino acids. Germline V CDR1 and CDR2: LGHNA, YNFKEQ. V was trimmed by 1 base and J by 0 bases, leaving 10 bases between them. The CDR3 coding sequence is TGTGCCAGCAGCCAAGCGACCAAGAGCTCTGGAAACACCATATATTTT. Translated, it gives CASSQATKSSGNTIYF.

This chain uses TRBV12-3 or TRBV12-4 with TRBJ1-2; 10 bases are shared with TRBD1. This CDR3 contains 14 residues. J was trimmed by 4 bases and V by 4 bases; bases with no gene match: 3. CDR3: CASSWGQGTYGYTF. DNA of the CDR3: TGTGCCAGCAGTTGGGGACAGGGGACCTATGGCTACACCTTC.

This clonotype was detected ten times or more. The rearrangement links TRBV11-2 to TRBJ2-1; D may be TRBD2 (6 bases). CDR1 SGHAT and CDR2 FQNNGV come from the germline V gene. CDR3 size: 16 residues. The V end was cut by 3 bases, the J end by 4 bases, with 16 bases between. The chain's CDR3 is CASSLSPGLVYNEQFF. CDR3 coding DNA: TGTGCCAGCAGCTTGAGTCCGGGACTGGTGTACAATGAGCAGTTCTTC.

This clonotype showed up many times. This chain joins TRBV25-1 and TRBJ2-2; D is ambiguous. Germline loops: CDR1 MGHDK, CDR2 SYGVNS. The germline V and J ends were trimmed by 7 bases and 0 bases, with 6 bases remaining between them. The CDR3 is made up of 13 amino acids. CDR3 DNA: TGTGCCAGCAATCGTCCGAACACCGGGGAGCTGTTTTTT. Its translation is CASNRPNTGELFF.

Concerning this clonotype itself: Lacking the conserved final phenylalanine or tryptophan, this CDR3 likely reflects a read error. The chain has TRBV7-3 and TRBJ2-2; 7 nucleotides agree with TRBD1. The CDR3 runs 16 residues. J gave up 10 bases and V 6 bases, and 17 bases lay outside the gene matches. CDR1 and CDR2 (germline): SGHTA, FQGTGA. The CDR3 coding sequence is TGTGCCAGCAGACCCCAGACAGGGATTGGCATCAAGGAGCTGTTTTTG. Amino acid sequence: CASRPQTGIGIKELFL.

This clonotype appeared a few times. The CDR3 coding sequence is TGCGCCAGCAGTGAGATTAGACCGACGCTTGAAGCTTTCTTT. This codes for CASSEIRPTLEAFF. The chain employs TRBV10-2 and TRBJ1-1, with no clear D. Germline CDR1 reads WSHSY; CDR2 reads SAAADI. Trimming left V 2 bases short and J 7 bases short, with 14 bases between. CDR3 length: 14 amino acids.

This clonotype was seen a handful of times. The rearrangement joins TRBV7-2 to TRBJ1-2; 9 bases line up with TRBD1. Per germline, CDR1 SGHTA and CDR2 FQGNSA. CDR3 length: 17 residues. Trimming removed 1 base from V and 4 bases from J; junction bases left unmatched: 10. CDR3 DNA sequence: TGTGCCAGCAGCTTAGGACAGGGGGTATCGTCACCCTATGGCTACACCTTC. It translates to CASSLGQGVSSPYGYTF.

V and J are TRBV7-2 and TRBJ2-3; 8 bases line up with TRBD2. J was trimmed by 5 bases and V by 5 bases; bases with no gene match: 9. CDR1 SGHTA and CDR2 FQGNSA come from the germline V gene. The CDR3 is 15 residues long. CDR3 DNA: TGTGCCAGCAGCCCCGGGGGGGCAGCCGGAGATACGCAGTATTTT. It specifies CASSPGGAAGDTQYF.

This clonotype was found many times. The chain recombines TRBV7-2 with TRBJ1-5, with D possibly TRBD1 on 6 matching bases. The germline gives CDR1 SGHTA, CDR2 FQGNSA. Trimming pared 5 bases from V and 5 bases from J, leaving 13 bases between. The CDR3 is 14 residues long. The CDR3 loop reads CASSGRGGHQPQHF. Written as DNA, the CDR3 is TGTGCCAGCAGCGGCCGTGGGGGGCATCAGCCCCAGCATTTT.

J is TRBJ1-6 and V is TRBV29-1; no definite D call. The germline V gene encodes CDR1 SQVTM and CDR2 ANQGSEA. Trimming removed 4 bases from V and 8 bases from J, with 12 bases in between. CDR3 length: 13 amino acids. The CDR3 loop reads CSVAGNPDSPLHF. CDR3 bases: TGCAGCGTTGCGGGGAACCCGGATTCACCCCTCCACTTT.

This clonotype was observed a handful of times. This chain uses TRBV12-3 or TRBV12-4 with TRBJ1-6, with a weak D call TRBD1 (6 bases). V shed 6 bases and J shed 5 bases, with 8 bases lying between them. This CDR3 region has 13 residues. The CDR3 loop reads CASSRTDNSPLHF. CDR3 DNA: TGTGCCAGCAGCAGGACAGATAATTCACCCCTCCACTTT.